A selection of T cell receptor beta chains follows, all from one sample in a study of cytomegalovirus exposure and HLA in healthy donors. Here immunoSEQ multiplex PCR was the method, and the copy in TCRdb shows in-frame clones only, minus some. Of around 85,000 clones detected, about four fifths appear once; the ten largest clones hold roughly 30%. Sequencing was done on a sample of PBMCs. The origin of the receptors is a man in his fifties or sixties in good health and CMV-seropositive. The CDR3 runs from the conserved cysteine through the conserved F or W. D genes are given only for firm matches. Not every row has a clone size; where given, it reads once, few, many or a size class.

>TRBD1|NA|TRBV19|TRBJ2-6
TGTGCCAGTAGCCCCCAGGGGGCTGGGGCCAACGTCCTGACTTTC
CASSPQGAGANVLTF
>TRBD1|NA|TRBV25-1|TRBJ2-7
TGTGCCAGCAGCCCCAGGGGGTACTACGAGCAGTACTTC
CASSPRGYYEQYF
>TRBD1|NA|TRBV19|TRBJ1-5
TGTGCCAGTAGCCATACAGGGGGCGGACAGCCCCAGCATTTT
CASSHTGGGQPQHF
>NA|NA|TRBV5-4|TRBJ1-2
TGTGCCAGCAGCTTGGAACAGGTGAACTATGGCTACACCTTC
CASSLEQVNYGYTF
>NA|NA|TRBV5-4|TRBJ1-6
TGTGCCAGCAGCGGACCAGGACAGAAAAATTCACCCCTCCACTTT
CASSGPGQKNSPLHF
>NA|once|TRBV4-1|TRBJ1-2
TGCGCCAGCAGCCAATCCTCCGGGAAGAGCTACACCTTC
CASSQSSGKSYTF
>NA|NA|TRBV6-6|TRBJ2-7
TGTGCCAGCAGTTACGCGTTTAGCTCCTACGAGCAGTACTTC
CASSYAFSSYEQYF
>TRBD2|NA|TRBV2|TRBJ2-7
TGTGGGGGGAGGGCGGCCCAATCTTACGAGCAGTACTTC
CGGRAAQSYEQYF
>TRBD2|NA|TRBV4-2|TRBJ2-6
TGTGCCAGCAGGCGGTCGAGCGGGATAAACTTCCCTGGGGCCAACGGCCTGACTTTC
CASRRSSGINFPGANGLTF
>NA|NA|TRBV5-1|TRBJ2-3
TGCGCCAGCAGCTTGGAGGCTAGCGAGGGTGTAGATACGCAGTATTTT
CASSLEASEGVDTQYF
>NA|few|TRBV4-1|TRBJ2-1
TGCGCCAGCAGCCAAGATAGGGGGGGTGAGCAGTTCTTC
CASSQDRGGEQFF